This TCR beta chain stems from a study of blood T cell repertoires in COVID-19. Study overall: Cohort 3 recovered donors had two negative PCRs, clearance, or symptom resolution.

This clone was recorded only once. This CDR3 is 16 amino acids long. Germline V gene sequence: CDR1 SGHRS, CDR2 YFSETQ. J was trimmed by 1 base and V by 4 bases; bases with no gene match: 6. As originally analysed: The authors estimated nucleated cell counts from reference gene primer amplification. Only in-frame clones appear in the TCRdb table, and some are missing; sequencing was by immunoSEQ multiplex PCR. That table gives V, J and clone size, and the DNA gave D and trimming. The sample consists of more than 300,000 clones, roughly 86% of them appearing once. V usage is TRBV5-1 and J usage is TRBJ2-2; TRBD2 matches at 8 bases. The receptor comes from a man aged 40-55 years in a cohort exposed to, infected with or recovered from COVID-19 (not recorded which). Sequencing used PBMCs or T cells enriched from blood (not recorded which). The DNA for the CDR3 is TGCGCCAGCAGCACGACTAGCGCCAGGAACACCGGGGAGCTGTTTTTT. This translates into CASSTTSARNTGELFF.